The 27 T cell receptor beta chains presented below share a single source sample, sequenced in a study of graft-versus-host responses after intestinal transplantation (TCRdb year 2021). Receptor libraries were prepared by the immunoSEQ multiplex PCR assay. This is the immuneACCESS table as TCRdb keeps it, with only in-frame sequences that have V and J called. A part of the clones is gone; compared with another copy, unresolved V genes explain less than half, and the rest is unexplained. This sample gives about 90,000 clones in total; roughly 92% of them show up just once. The ten largest clones represent about 0.28% of the sample. Sample time point, as interpreted from the label and publication: cells obtained before transplantation from donor or recipient. For these TCRs, the target antigens are not known. The starting material was unstimulated CD4+ T cells sorted from spleen or lymph node cells, obtained before intestinal transplant. The origin of the receptors is a human donor who received an intestinal transplant.

This chain uses TRBV15 with TRBJ2-7, with 7 bases aligning to TRBD2. V trimming: 6 bases; J trimming: 0 bases; junction bases outside the gene matches: 11. This CDR3 region has 16 residues. The germline V gene has CDR1 LNHNV and CDR2 YYDKDF (reference sequence). The CDR3: CATRSRRGGSSYEQYF. In nucleotides, the CDR3 is TGTGCCACCAGATCTCGGAGGGGAGGGTCCTCCTACGAGCAGTACTTC.

As to this clone: At the DNA level, this CDR3 is encoded by other sequences in the same sample as well. This sequence joins TRBV5-1 and TRBJ2-7; 7 bases match TRBD1. Unmatched junction bases numbered 1, after V lost 1 base and J lost 0 bases. Germline V gene sequence: CDR1 SGHRS, CDR2 YFSETQ. The CDR3 is 14 amino acids. CDR3 DNA sequence: TGCGCCAGCAGCTTGCGGACAGGCTCCTACGAGCAGTACTTC. It is translated as CASSLRTGSYEQYF.

This chain links TRBV7-9 with TRBJ2-1; D tentatively reads TRBD1 or TRBD2 (5 bases each). The V end lost 2 bases, the J end lost 8 bases, and 7 bases lay between the germline ends. Germline V CDR1 and CDR2: SEHNR, FQNEAQ (reference sequence). This CDR3 has 12 amino acids. The CDR3 DNA reads as TGTGCCAGCAGCTTACGGGGCGATGAGCAGTTCTTC. This translates into CASSLRGDEQFF.

V usage is TRBV9 and J usage is TRBJ1-6; a possible D gene is TRBD1 (5 bases). The CDR3 totals 14 residues. V was trimmed by 2 bases and J by 5 bases, leaving 8 bases between them. CDR1 is SGDLS, CDR2 YYNGEE, per germline. Here the CDR3 DNA reads TGTGCCAGCAGCGTGGGGGGAAATAATTCACCCCTCCACTTT. Encoded protein: CASSVGGNNSPLHF.

The rearrangement uses TRBV29-1 and TRBJ2-5, with D perhaps TRBD2 (6 bases). The CDR3 runs to 11 residues. V was trimmed by 6 bases and J by 11 bases, leaving 16 bases between them. Germline V gene data show CDR1 as SQVTM and CDR2 as ANQGSEA. The CDR3 protein is CSVAGRQEQYF. The CDR3 DNA sequence: TGCAGCGTCGCGGGGCGGCAGGAGCAGTACTTC.

The chain employs TRBV27 and TRBJ1-4; TRBD1 agrees at 8 bases. J gave up 5 bases and V 0 bases, and 2 bases lay outside the gene matches. Per germline, CDR1 MNHEY and CDR2 SMNVEV (reference sequence). The CDR3 runs 15 residues. Here the CDR3 DNA reads TGTGCCAGCAGTTTATCCAGGACAGGGAATGAAAAACTGTTTTTT. It specifies CASSLSRTGNEKLFF.

This rearrangement joins TRBV29-1 to TRBJ2-7; the D gene is possibly TRBD2 (6 bases). Germline CDR1 SQVTM, CDR2 ANQGSEA. V lost 5 bases to trimming and J lost 6 bases, with 14 bases between them. The CDR3 spans 12 residues. CDR3 sequence: CSVHGREAEQYF. The CDR3 DNA follows: TGCAGCGTTCATGGCAGGGAGGCCGAGCAGTACTTC.

V is TRBV6-5 and J is TRBJ1-1; tentative D call: TRBD1 (5 bases). The V and J ends lost 4 bases and 0 bases respectively, with 12 bases between them. The CDR3 totals 15 residues. Germline V gives CDR1 MNHEY, CDR2 SVGAGI. DNA of the CDR3: TGTGCCAGCAGTTCGACAGAGAGAATGAACACTGAAGCTTTCTTT. It translates to CASSSTERMNTEAFF.

The J gene is TRBJ1-3, the V gene TRBV11-2; no firm D call. This CDR3 region has 15 residues. Germline CDR1 is SGHAT and CDR2 is FQNNGV. Trimming removed 3 bases from V and 1 base from J, with 10 bases in between. The CDR3 protein is CASSLMVWSGNTIYF. In nucleotides, the CDR3 is TGTGCCAGCAGCTTGATGGTCTGGTCTGGAAACACCATATATTTT.

The CDR3 is CASSLSGYSSGNTIYF. The CDR3 DNA sequence: TGCGCCAGCAGCTTGAGTGGGTATAGCTCTGGAAACACCATATATTTT. The rearrangement uses TRBV5-1 and TRBJ1-3; D remains unclear. This CDR3 is 16 amino acids long. V lost 1 base, J lost 0 bases, and 11 bases lay in between. The germline gives CDR1 SGHRS, CDR2 YFSETQ.

The genes are TRBV19 and TRBJ2-1, with 8 positions matching TRBD1. Losses at the gene ends were 8 bases for V and 2 bases for J; bases not matched to a gene: 11. The germline V gene encodes CDR1 LNHDA and CDR2 SQIVND (reference sequence). This CDR3 comprises 16 residues. The CDR3 bases are TGTGCCAGTCGAAGCCAGGGGGCTATAACCTACAATGAGCAGTTCTTC. The encoded protein is CASRSQGAITYNEQFF.

The chain employs TRBV30 and TRBJ2-3; 11 bases match TRBD2. The germline V gene has CDR1 GTSNPN and CDR2 SVGIG (reference sequence). Unmatched junction bases numbered 11, after V lost 1 base and J lost 2 bases. CDR3 length: 18 amino acids. CDR3 protein: CAWSALAGGSHITDTQYF. The CDR3, as DNA: TGTGCCTGGAGTGCTCTAGCGGGAGGATCCCATATCACAGATACGCAGTATTTT.

This chain connects TRBV29-1 to TRBJ1-2; 7 bases are shared with TRBD1. V was clipped by 6 bases and J by 5 bases; unmatched bases: 6. Germline V gene lookup returns CDR1 SQVTM and CDR2 ANQGSEA. CDR3 length: 12 amino acids. The DNA of the CDR3 is TGCAGCGTCGAGACAGGGAGTTATGGCTACACCTTC. Translated: CSVETGSYGYTF.

This clone has a single count. The chain uses TRBV10-3 and TRBJ2-7, with D maybe TRBD1 (6 bases). The CDR3 totals 17 residues. Trimming took 0 bases from V and 1 from J, leaving 16 bases between them. Germline V CDR1 and CDR2: ENHRY, SYGVKD. CDR3 in DNA: TGTGCCATCAGTGAGTCTGGGTCGGGCAGGGGATCCTACGAGCAGTACTTC. Its translation: CAISESGSGRGSYEQYF.

The J gene is TRBJ1-1, the V gene TRBV6-5; 7 nucleotides agree with TRBD1. V shed 6 bases and J 1 base; nucleotides not matched to a gene: 8. The CDR3 extends over 15 amino acids. Per the germline V gene, CDR1 is MNHEY and CDR2 is SVGAGI. CDR3 residues: CASSPATGQNTEAFF. The CDR3 DNA sequence: TGTGCCAGCAGCCCTGCGACAGGGCAGAACACTGAAGCTTTCTTT.

This rearrangement joins TRBV6-1 to TRBJ1-1; TRBD1 might be the D (6 bases). CDR1 and CDR2 (germline): MNHNS, SASEGT. Trimming removed 3 bases at V and 1 base at J, with 15 bases between. There are 16 residues in the CDR3. The CDR3 is CASSDVQGVSNTEAFF. The DNA of the CDR3 is TGTGCCAGCAGTGATGTACAGGGAGTGTCGAACACTGAAGCTTTCTTT.

The V and J genes are TRBV29-1 and TRBJ1-1; the match to TRBD1 covers 7 bases. V gave up 7 bases and J gave up 4 bases; unmatched junction bases: 12. There are 14 residues in the CDR3. Looked up from germline, CDR1 is SQVTM and CDR2 is ANQGSEA. The CDR3 region is CSGQGYAWGTEAFF. As DNA, the CDR3 is TGCAGCGGACAGGGATACGCTTGGGGCACTGAAGCTTTCTTT.

This clone is a singleton in its sample. J is TRBJ2-2 and V is TRBV7-9; D is undetermined. Between the trimmed V and J ends, which lost 1 base and 5 bases, there was a span of 8 bases. Germline V lookup: CDR1 SEHNR, CDR2 FQNEAQ (reference sequence). This CDR3 region has 14 residues. For the CDR3, the DNA is TGTGCCAGCAGCTTAGACGGGCGAACCGGGGAGCTGTTTTTT. As protein: CASSLDGRTGELFF. Filled out from reference TRBV7-9 and TRBJ2-2, the complete variable domain reads DTGVSQNPRHKITKRGQNVTFRCDPISEHNRLYWYRQTLGQGPEFLTYFQNEAQLEKSRLLSDRFSAERPKGSFSTLEIQRTEQGDSAMYLCASSLDGRTGELFFGEGSRLTVL.

Written as DNA, the CDR3 is TGTGCCAGCAGCCCAGCGGGAGGGCCAGTAGTCGAGCAGTTCTTC. Its protein product is CASSPAGGPVVEQFF. This rearrangement joins TRBV5-4 to TRBJ2-1; 10 nucleotides align to TRBD2. The CDR3 contains 15 residues. J was trimmed by 10 bases and V by 4 bases; bases with no gene match: 11. Germline lookup yields CDR1 SGHNT and CDR2 YYREEE (reference sequence).

This clone came up once. J is TRBJ1-6 and V is TRBV20-1; no definite D call. The CDR3 covers 10 residues. Germline CDR1 DFQATT, CDR2 SNEGSKA (reference sequence). With 0 bases removed from V and 11 bases from J, the gap between germline ends came to 2 bases. The CDR3 DNA follows: TGCAGTGCTAGAGAACCACCCCTCCACTTT. This translates into CSAREPPLHF.

Regarding this clone: Other DNA sequences in the sample encode the same CDR3. The chain links TRBV29-1 to TRBJ1-3; tentatively, D is TRBD1 (6 bases). Germline V CDR1 and CDR2: SQVTM, ANQGSEA. Trimming left V 6 bases short and J 1 base short, with 10 bases between. The CDR3 is 13 amino acids. CDR3 loop: CSVGQGSGNTIYF. The CDR3 region has the DNA TGCAGCGTCGGCCAGGGGTCTGGAAACACCATATATTTT.

The J gene is TRBJ1-3, the V gene TRBV5-1, with TRBD1 matching 7 bases. The CDR3 contains 15 residues. J gave up 9 bases and V 0 bases, and 9 bases lay outside the gene matches. Germline V lookup: CDR1 SGHRS, CDR2 YFSETQ. CDR3 sequence: CASSLADRAAGTIYF. For the CDR3, the DNA is TGCGCCAGCAGCTTGGCCGACAGGGCTGCGGGCACCATATATTTT. The whole variable domain, remainder taken from reference TRBV5-1 and TRBJ1-3, is KAGVTQTPRYLIKTRGQQVTLSCSPISGHRSVSWYQQTPGQGLQFLFEYFSETQRNKGNFPGRFSGRQFSNSRSEMNVSTLELGDSALYLCASSLADRAAGTIYFGEGSWLTVV.

The chain has TRBV6-6 and TRBJ2-3, with D tentatively TRBD1 or TRBD2 (5 bases each). This CDR3 spans 13 amino acids. Trimming cost V 8 bases and J 4 bases, with 13 bases left between them. Germline assignment: CDR1 MNHNY and CDR2 SVGAGI (reference sequence). CDR3 DNA: TGTGCCAGCGGGCTGAGGGGCGCAGATACGCAGTATTTT. Residues: CASGLRGADTQYF.

The chain links TRBV25-1 to TRBJ2-7; 9 bases are a match to TRBD2. This CDR3 comprises 16 residues. Germline assignment: CDR1 MGHDK and CDR2 SYGVNS. V shed 4 bases, J shed 7 bases, and the junction held 14 bases outside the gene matches. CDR3 in DNA: TGTGCCAGCAGTGCCCTCACTGGCGGGAGGGCCGGGGAGCAGTACTTC. This sequence encodes CASSALTGGRAGEQYF.

J is TRBJ1-1 and V is TRBV27; weak D call: TRBD1 (6 bases). The V and J ends lost 6 bases and 1 base respectively, with 15 bases between them. The length of the CDR3 is 15 residues. Germline values: CDR1 MNHEY, CDR2 SMNVEV (reference sequence). For the CDR3, the DNA is TGTGCCAGCAGCTTAGCCGGGGGGCAGAACACTGAAGCTTTCTTT. Protein: CASSLAGGQNTEAFF.

The chain combines TRBV10-3 with TRBJ2-5; no clear D. Germline V CDR1 and CDR2: ENHRY, SYGVKD. CDR3 size: 14 residues. V lost 0 bases to trimming and J lost 3 bases, with 8 bases between them. CDR3 sequence (DNA): TGTGCCATCAGTGAGTCGAACTGGGAAGAGACCCAGTACTTC. It is translated as CAISESNWEETQYF.

V and J are TRBV19 and TRBJ1-5; 9 bases fit TRBD1. The CDR3 sequence is 18 residues long. The V gene end was trimmed by 5 bases and the J gene end by 0 bases; junction bases not matched to a gene: 11. Germline V lookup: CDR1 LNHDA, CDR2 SQIVND (reference sequence). CDR3 protein: CASSRLGQGSNSNQPQHF. CDR3 coding DNA: TGTGCCAGTAGTCGCTTAGGACAGGGGAGTAATAGCAATCAGCCCCAGCATTTT.